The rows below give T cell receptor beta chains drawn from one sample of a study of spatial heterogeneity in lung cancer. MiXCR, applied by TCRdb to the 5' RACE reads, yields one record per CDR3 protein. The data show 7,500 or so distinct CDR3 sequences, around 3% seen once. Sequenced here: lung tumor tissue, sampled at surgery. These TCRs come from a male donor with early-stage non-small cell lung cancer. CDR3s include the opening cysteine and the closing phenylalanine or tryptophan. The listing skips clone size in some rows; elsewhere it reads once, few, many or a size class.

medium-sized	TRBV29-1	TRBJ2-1	CSVEGDPSGRAQEQFF
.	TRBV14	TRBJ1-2	CASSQSLGYGDTF
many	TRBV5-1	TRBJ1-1	CASSPSGIAEAFF
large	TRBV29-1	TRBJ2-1	CSARQTSGTYNEQFF
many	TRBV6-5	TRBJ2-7	CASSPPPGQGADEQYF
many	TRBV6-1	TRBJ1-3	CASRPSYVGGNTIYF
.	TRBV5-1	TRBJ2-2	CASNFSLRANTGELFF
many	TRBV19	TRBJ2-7	CASSSGSSYEQYF
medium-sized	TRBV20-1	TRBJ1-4	CSASSLGGEKLFF
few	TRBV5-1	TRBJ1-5	CASSSGGNQPQHF
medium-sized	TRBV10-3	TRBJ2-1	CAISPIGSSHSYNEQFF
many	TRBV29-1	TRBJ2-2	CSVHGTNTGELFF
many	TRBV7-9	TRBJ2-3	CASSTRTSGGQDTQYF
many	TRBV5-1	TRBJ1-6	CASSLGVGGLEDSPLHF
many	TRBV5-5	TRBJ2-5	CASSLGQPLETQYF
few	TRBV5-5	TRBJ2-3	CASSYRLAGVTDTQYF
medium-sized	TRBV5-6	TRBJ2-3	CASARPPALGFNTDTQYF
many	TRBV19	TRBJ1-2	CASSRGLRRGYTF
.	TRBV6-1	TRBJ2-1	CASRPQGSEQFF
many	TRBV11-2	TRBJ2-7	CASSPENFNEQYF
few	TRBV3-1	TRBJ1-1	CASSYDSTRNEAFF
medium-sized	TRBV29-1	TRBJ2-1	CSVGGQPHNEQFF
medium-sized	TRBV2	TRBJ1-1	CASRANWGTEAFF
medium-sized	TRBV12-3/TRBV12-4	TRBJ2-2	CASTPSLSNTGELFF